This T cell receptor (beta chain) was profiled in a study of blood T cells in healthy people across ages. The germline V gene encodes CDR1 SQVTM and CDR2 ANQGSEA. The CDR3 is 13 residues long. Unmatched junction bases numbered 7, after V lost 4 bases and J lost 4 bases. PCR was performed a second time for about 6 to 12 cycles using a sample-barcoded 5' primer and a J-beta primer mix. One entry per CDR3 protein results from TCRdb running MiXCR on the 5' RACE reads. The sample lists 1.2 million to 1.5 million distinct CDR3 sequences, approximately 60% occurring once. Only one count was recorded for this clonotype.

The chain has TRBV29-1 and TRBJ2-7; 7 bases fit TRBD1. The sequence came from a man aged 18-30 years in good health. The sequenced sample was blood. The DNA for the CDR3 is TGCAGCGTTGTAAGGGACAGAACTTACGAGCAGTACTTC. Translating gives CSVVRDRTYEQYF.